The 28 T cell receptor beta chains presented below share a single source sample, sequenced in a study of prognosis after radiotherapy for stage I lung cancer. Multiplex PCR, run in two rounds, amplified TCR beta CDR3 from genomic DNA. Primers targeting each individual TRBV and TRBJ gene were applied in first-round PCR. TCRdb itself ran the multiplex PCR reads through MiXCR, one entry per CDR3 protein. This sample has about 51,000 distinct CDR3 sequences, with less than 35% found just once. The sample in question was PBMCs, obtained before or after stereotactic body radiation therapy (not recorded which). Receptor source: a donor aged 50 or older with non-small cell lung cancer.

The rearrangement uses TRBV6-2 or TRBV6-3 and TRBJ2-7, with D perhaps being TRBD1 or TRBD2 (7 bases each). CDR1 is MNHEY, CDR2 SVGEGT, per germline. CDR3 length: 17 residues. The V end was cut by 5 bases, the J end by 5 bases, with 25 bases between. The CDR3, as DNA: TGTGCCAGCAGTGAAGTGGGAGGGGGCGGGAGTCGCAACGAGCAGTACTTC. It translates to CASSEVGGGGSRNEQYF.

This clonotype was found many times. The V gene is TRBV5-1, the J gene TRBJ2-2, with 8 nucleotides matching TRBD1. Per germline, CDR1 SGHRS and CDR2 YFSETQ. V lost 0 bases to trimming and J lost 1 base; unmatched junction nucleotides: 5. This CDR3 has 17 residues. CDR3 amino acids: CASSLAPGTGNTGELFF. The DNA of the CDR3 is TGCGCCAGCAGCTTGGCGCCCGGGACAGGGAACACCGGGGAGCTGTTTTTT.

This clonotype has more than one count but fewer than ten. This clone may be a read error of a much larger clone one base away. This chain links TRBV6-1 with TRBJ2-1; D is unclear. The length of the CDR3 is 13 residues. CDR1 is MNHNS, CDR2 SASEGT, per germline. CDR3 DNA sequence: TGTGCCAGCATTGAAAACAGTCACAATGAGCAGTTCTTC. It specifies CASIENSHNEQFF.

This clonotype appeared many times. The V call is TRBV9, the J call TRBJ1-2; D is unclear. There are 14 residues in the CDR3. V was pared by 0 bases and J by 3 bases, with 9 bases between. The germline V gene has CDR1 SGDLS and CDR2 YYNGEE. CDR3 sequence: CASSVDHTDYGYTF. Here the CDR3 DNA reads TGTGCCAGCAGCGTAGATCACACCGACTATGGCTACACCTTC. Supplemented by reference TRBV9 and TRBJ1-2, the full variable domain reads DSGVTQTPKHLITATGQRVTLRCSPRSGDLSVYWYQQSLDQGLQFLIQYYNGEERAKGNILERFSAQQFPDLHSELNLSSLELGDSALYFCASSVDHTDYGYTFGSGTRLTVV.

The chain couples TRBV20-1 to TRBJ2-3, with 7 bases lining up with TRBD2. In germline, CDR1 is DFQATT, CDR2 SNEGSKA (reference sequence). V lost 4 bases and J lost 1; bases outside the gene matches: 11. This CDR3 spans 16 amino acids. The DNA for the CDR3 is TGCAGTGCTATATATCCCGGGAGGCCCGGCACAGATACGCAGTATTTT. Residues: CSAIYPGRPGTDTQYF.

This clonotype was counted many times. Relative to the germline gene, one junction end is altered; a read error may explain this. The chain is built from TRBV18 and TRBJ2-1, with D perhaps matching TRBD1 (7 bases). CDR1 and CDR2 (germline): KGHSH, LQKENI. The CDR3 runs to 16 residues. The CDR3 reads CASSPNRGGSYNGQFF. In nucleotides, the CDR3 is TGTGCCAGCTCACCAAACAGGGGAGGCTCCTACAATGGGCAGTTCTTC.

This clonotype ranks as medium-sized. The chain links TRBV6-1 to TRBJ2-1; D is perhaps TRBD2 (5 bases). In germline, CDR1 is MNHNS, CDR2 SASEGT. The V end was cut by 9 bases, the J end by 1 base, with 13 bases between. This CDR3 has 14 amino acids. CDR3 bases: TGTGCCAGTCTTAGAGGAGGATCCTACAATGAGCAGTTCTTC. Translating it yields CASLRGGSYNEQFF.

The sample holds many counts of this clonotype. V is TRBV13 and J is TRBJ2-3, with 13 bases lining up with TRBD2. V trimming: 4 bases; J trimming: 7 bases; junction bases outside the gene matches: 5. Germline loops: CDR1 PRHDT, CDR2 FYEKMQ (reference sequence). The CDR3 is 15 residues long. The CDR3 DNA follows: TGTGCCAGCAGCTACTCGACTAGCGGGGGGTATACGCAGTATTTT. Its protein is CASSYSTSGGYTQYF.

The table lists this clonotype with a count of one. This chain connects TRBV28 to TRBJ1-5; D perhaps matches TRBD1 (5 bases). CDR3 size: 13 residues. Germline V gives CDR1 MDHEN, CDR2 SYDVKM. Here the CDR3 DNA reads TGTGTCATTTGGGGGAGAAGTGGTCAGCCCCAGCATTTT. Amino acid sequence: CVIWGRSGQPQHF.

Many counts were recorded for this clonotype. The rearrangement links TRBV11-3 to TRBJ2-7; 13 bases fit TRBD2. The CDR3 is 17 residues long. The J segment lost 7 bases and the V segment lost 8 bases, leaving 17 bases of the junction unmatched. Germline V gene sequence: CDR1 SGHNT, CDR2 YENEEA. CDR3 loop: CASQFITSGRAFGEQYF. CDR3 bases: TGTGCCAGCCAATTCATCACTAGCGGGAGGGCCTTTGGTGAGCAGTACTTC.

This clonotype was seen at least ten times. The chain couples TRBV27 to TRBJ1-5; D is perhaps TRBD1 (5 bases). Per the germline V gene, CDR1 is MNHEY and CDR2 is SMNVEV (reference sequence). This CDR3 spans 14 amino acids. V was shortened by 2 bases and J by 5 bases, with 10 bases between the two germline ends. The CDR3 sequence: CASSLGQGDQPQHF. CDR3 DNA: TGTGCCAGCAGTTTAGGGCAGGGCGATCAGCCCCAGCATTTT.

This clonotype came up many times. The junction differs from germline at one of its ends, possibly a read error. The chain uses TRBV5-1 and TRBJ1-1; no clear D. This CDR3 is built from 13 residues. Germline CDR1 reads SGHRS; CDR2 reads YFSETQ. CDR3 coding DNA: TGTGCCAGCAGTCTAGACGTGAACACTGAAGCTTTCTTT. This gives the protein CASSLDVNTEAFF. Filled out from reference TRBV5-1 and TRBJ1-1, the complete variable domain reads KAGVTQTPRYLIKTRGQQVTLSCSPISGHRSVSWYQQTPGQGLQFLFEYFSETQRNKGNFPGRFSGRQFSNSRSEMNVSTLELGDSALYLCASSLDVNTEAFFGQGTRLTVV.

This clonotype came up many times. The gene calls are TRBV7-2 and TRBJ2-1; no clear D gene. The germline V gene encodes CDR1 SGHTA and CDR2 FQGNSA. The V end lost 1 base, the J end lost 3 bases, and 10 bases lay between the germline ends. The CDR3 has 15 residues. Here the CDR3 reads CASSLGNNIYNEQFF. The CDR3, as DNA: TGTGCCAGCAGCTTAGGAAATAATATCTACAATGAGCAGTTCTTC.

This clonotype has ten or more counts. The V and J genes are TRBV5-1 and TRBJ2-2, with a possible D match to TRBD1 (6 bases). Germline CDR1 is SGHRS and CDR2 is YFSETQ. V was trimmed by 3 bases and J by 4 bases, leaving 13 bases between them. The CDR3 spans 15 residues. The CDR3: CASSYTGWGTGELFF. CDR3 in DNA: TGCGCCAGCAGCTATACAGGGTGGGGCACCGGGGAGCTGTTTTTT. Full variable domain (remainder filled in from reference TRBV5-1 and TRBJ2-2): KAGVTQTPRYLIKTRGQQVTLSCSPISGHRSVSWYQQTPGQGLQFLFEYFSETQRNKGNFPGRFSGRQFSNSRSEMNVSTLELGDSALYLCASSYTGWGTGELFFGEGSRLTVL.

The chain links TRBV6-1 to TRBJ2-7; 10 bases are a match to TRBD2. Germline CDR1 and CDR2: MNHNS and SASEGT. Unmatched junction bases numbered 9, after V lost 7 bases and J lost 6 bases. The CDR3 covers 14 residues. The CDR3 DNA follows: TGTGCCAGCATTGCTCTAGCGGGAGTAACCGAGCAGTACTTC. Protein product: CASIALAGVTEQYF.

This clonotype was seen ten or more times. The chain is built from TRBV6-1 and TRBJ2-7; no reliable D call. Germline V gene sequence: CDR1 MNHNS, CDR2 SASEGT. Between the trimmed V and J ends, which lost 5 bases and 2 bases, there was a span of 13 bases. The CDR3 has 14 amino acids. As DNA, the CDR3 is TGTGCCAGCAGTCGCGGAGCTAACACCTACGAGCAGTACTTC. It specifies CASSRGANTYEQYF.

There are many counts of this clonotype. This chain links TRBV6-6 with TRBJ1-5, with D unresolved. CDR3 length: 11 amino acids. V was shortened by 0 bases and J by 10 bases, with 4 bases between the two germline ends. CDR1 MNHNY and CDR2 SVGAGI come from the germline V gene (reference sequence). CDR3 loop: CASSYSGPQHF. CDR3 bases: TGTGCCAGCAGTTACTCGGGACCCCAGCATTTT.

The rearrangement uses TRBV7-2 and TRBJ2-6; the D is unclear. Trimming removed 1 base from V and 0 bases from J, with 4 bases in between. The CDR3 extends over 15 amino acids. CDR1 and CDR2 from the germline V gene are SGHTA and FQGNSA. The CDR3 here is CASSLDSSGANVLTF. As DNA, the CDR3 is TGTGCCAGCAGCTTAGATAGCTCTGGGGCCAACGTCCTGACTTTC. Looking up the rest from reference TRBV7-2 and TRBJ2-6 gives the full variable domain: GAGVSQSPSNKVTEKGKDVELRCDPISGHTALYWYRQSLGQGLEFLIYFQGNSAPDKSGLPSDRFSAERTGGSVSTLTIQRTQQEDSAVYLCASSLDSSGANVLTFGAGSRLTVL.

This clonotype occurred many times. V gene TRBV2 combines with J gene TRBJ2-7, with 12 bases lining up with TRBD2. The CDR3 has 15 amino acids. CDR1 and CDR2 from the germline V gene are SNHLY and FYNNEI. With 6 bases clipped from V and 2 bases from J, the junction kept 5 bases outside the gene matches. The CDR3 sequence is CASRKLAGGPYEQYF. CDR3 nucleotides: TGTGCCAGCAGAAAACTAGCGGGAGGACCCTACGAGCAGTACTTC.

With regard to this clonotype: With only one base between it and a far larger clone, this is likely a read error. The chain combines TRBV7-9 with TRBJ2-3, with a weak D call TRBD2 (6 bases). Germline-derived CDR1 and CDR2 are SEHNR and FQNEAQ (reference sequence). The CDR3 loop spans 14 amino acids. V was trimmed by 4 bases and J by 4 bases, leaving 12 bases between them. The CDR3 loop is CASSSSAVADTQYF. In DNA form, the CDR3 reads TGTGCCAGCAGCTCTAGCGCCGTGGCAGATACGCAGTATTTT.

Ten or more counts support this clonotype. The genes are TRBV9 and TRBJ1-2, with D possibly TRBD1 on 5 matching bases. Germline CDR1 SGDLS, CDR2 YYNGEE. This CDR3 spans 15 amino acids. Trimming left V 3 bases short and J 0 bases short, with 12 bases between. CDR3 DNA: TGTGCCAGCAGCGAGGGGAGTAGGACTAACTATGGCTACACCTTC. Protein sequence: CASSEGSRTNYGYTF.

This clonotype is termed medium-sized. The chain uses TRBV4-3 and TRBJ2-7, with unresolved D. This CDR3 has 14 residues. Trimming shortened V by 6 bases and J by 0 bases, and 12 bases separated the two germline ends. Germline V gene data show CDR1 as LGHNA and CDR2 as YSLEER. The CDR3 coding sequence is TGCGCCAGCAGTAACTGGCGGAGCTCCTACGAGCAGTACTTC. It specifies CASSNWRSSYEQYF.

The genes are TRBV19 and TRBJ1-5, with D unresolved. The germline V and J ends were trimmed by 5 bases and 6 bases, with 14 bases remaining between them. Germline V CDR1 and CDR2: LNHDA, SQIVND (reference sequence). The CDR3 contains 14 residues. DNA of the CDR3: TGTGCCAGTAGTCAAGAGAGACTGGGTCAGCCCCAGCATTTT. This codes for CASSQERLGQPQHF.

This clonotype was counted a few times. A much larger clone sits a single nucleotide away, making a read error possible. CDR3 sequence reads: CATRGAGHTYTQYF. The CDR3 DNA follows: TGTGCCACCCGAGGGGCGGGGCACACATATACGCAGTATTTT. The chain joins TRBV6-2 or TRBV6-3 to TRBJ2-3; D possibly corresponds to TRBD2 (6 bases). The CDR3 loop spans 14 amino acids. Germline assignment: CDR1 MNHEY and CDR2 SVGEGT.

The gene calls are TRBV11-2 and TRBJ2-3, with TRBD2 identical over 7 bases. With V trimmed by 5 bases and J by 0 bases, 5 bases remained unmatched. Germline CDR1 reads SGHAT; CDR2 reads FQNNGV. The CDR3 runs 15 residues. The DNA of the CDR3 is TGTGCCAGCAGCCTCCATAGCGGGAGCACAGATACGCAGTATTTT. Translation: CASSLHSGSTDTQYF.

This clonotype is termed medium-sized. The chain is built from TRBV20-1 and TRBJ1-2; D is perhaps TRBD1 (5 bases). Per the germline V gene, CDR1 is DFQATT and CDR2 is SNEGSKA (reference sequence). The CDR3 is 17 amino acids. The V and J ends lost 2 bases and 2 bases respectively, with 21 bases between them. The CDR3 DNA is TGCAGTGCTAGACCAATACACCCAGGCAGGGAAAACTATGGCTACACCTTC. It yields the protein CSARPIHPGRENYGYTF.

A remark on this clonotype: With a much larger clone just one base away, this may be a read error. The chain carries TRBV12-3 or TRBV12-4 and TRBJ1-1; tentative D call: TRBD1 (6 bases). The CDR3 is made up of 15 amino acids. V dropped 3 bases and J dropped 1 base, with 12 bases sitting between them. DNA of the CDR3: TGTGCCAGCAGTTTCTCCGAGACAGGGAACACTGAAGCTTTCTTT. This encodes CASSFSETGNTEAFF.

Turning to this clonotype: A much larger clonotype is one base distant, so this may be a read error. The chain has TRBV5-1 and TRBJ2-7; 7 positions agree with TRBD2. V lost 4 bases, J lost 4 bases, and 8 bases stayed unmatched. The CDR3 runs 14 residues. CDR1 is SGHRS and CDR2 is YFSETQ in the germline V gene. The CDR3 reads CASSMDGTTYEQYF. The CDR3 DNA is TGCGCCAGCAGCATGGATGGGACTACTTACGAGCAGTACTTC.